This TCR beta chain comes out of a study of CD8+ T cells in alopecia areata. On the study more broadly: Treatment ran 6 to 18 months, with 6 months of follow-up afterward.

This clone appeared a few times. The CDR3 is 15 amino acids. Trimming shortened V by 3 bases and J by 5 bases, and 13 bases separated the two germline ends. TCR sequencing used cDNA made by reverse transcription of extracted RNA. TCRdb's copy holds only in-frame clones and misses some; the assay was immunoSEQ multiplex PCR. The sample has about 210,000 clones; approximately 67% are singletons. Treatment noted: oral pan-JAK inhibitor, 5-10 mg twice daily. This receptor was identified in a human donor with alopecia areata. The sample in question was CD4+ T cells sorted from blood, obtained around week 44, from a patient treated with tofacitinib. V and J are TRBV23-1 and TRBJ1-4; no definite D call. TRBV23-1 is marked as an open reading frame, function uncertain. The DNA for the CDR3 is TGCGCCAGCAGTCACTTAACGGGCCGAAATGAAAAACTGTTTTTT. The encoded protein is CASSHLTGRNEKLFF.